These T cell receptor beta chains were read from a single sample in a study of graft-versus-host responses after intestinal transplantation. No antigen is known for these receptors. TCRdb's copy holds only in-frame clones and misses some; the assay was immunoSEQ multiplex PCR. The sample has tens of thousands of clones, roughly nine tenths seen once; the top ten hold roughly 0.1%. The material sequenced was unstimulated CD4+ T cells sorted from spleen or lymph node cells, taken before intestinal transplant. The receptors here all came from a human donor who received an intestinal transplant. CDR3s include the opening cysteine and the closing phenylalanine or tryptophan. Fields, in order: clone size, V gene, J gene, D gene, CDR3 protein, CDR3 DNA. D genes are given only for firm matches. Rows give clone size only sometimes, using once, few, many, or a class for an expanded clone.

>.|TRBV7-2|TRBJ1-1|TRBD1
CASSLAGTENTEAFF
TGTGCCAGCAGCTTAGCAGGGACAGAAAACACTGAAGCTTTCTTT
>.|TRBV4-3|TRBJ2-3|TRBD2
CASSQDYSTGGADTQYF
TGCGCCAGCAGCCAAGATTACAGTACGGGAGGAGCAGATACGCAGTATTTT
>.|TRBV4-1|TRBJ1-2|.
CASSQAPSAGGYGYTF
TGCGCCAGCAGCCAAGCCCCTAGCGCAGGCGGCTATGGCTACACCTTC
>.|TRBV19|TRBJ2-3|TRBD2
CASSTGSGRDTQYF
TGTGCCAGTAGTACCGGATCCGGGAGGGATACGCAGTATTTT
>.|TRBV5-8|TRBJ2-6|TRBD1
CASSTRGQGIPLGANVLTF
TGTGCCAGCAGTACTAGGGGACAGGGGATTCCGCTGGGGGCCAACGTCCTGACTTTC
>.|TRBV7-2|TRBJ2-7|TRBD1
CASSRTGINAYEQYF
TGTGCCAGCAGCCGGACAGGGATTAACGCCTACGAGCAGTACTTC
>.|TRBV29-1|TRBJ1-2|.
CSVGWQGLFPRF
TGCAGCGTTGGGTGGCAGGGGTTGTTTCCACGCTTC
>.|TRBV27|TRBJ2-7|.
CASSRAGAWNEQYF
TGTGCCAGCAGTCGCGCGGGGGCTTGGAACGAGCAGTACTTC
>once|TRBV5-1|TRBJ2-3|.
CASSSGLTSTDTQYF
TGCGCCAGCAGCTCGGGACTCACTAGCACAGATACGCAGTATTTT
>.|TRBV4-2|TRBJ2-3|TRBD2
CASSQDQASGSTDTQYF
TGTGCCAGCAGCCAAGATCAGGCTAGCGGGAGCACAGATACGCAGTATTTT
>.|TRBV30|TRBJ2-1|TRBD2
CAWSINTGTSGGNEQFF
TGTGCCTGGAGTATTAACACCGGGACTAGCGGGGGGAATGAGCAGTTCTTC
>.|TRBV4-3|TRBJ2-3|TRBD2
CASSQDFGRGFSDTQYF
TGCGCCAGCAGCCAAGATTTCGGGCGGGGGTTTTCAGATACGCAGTATTTT
>.|TRBV5-1|TRBJ1-1|.
CASSSPPLITEAFF
TGCGCCAGCAGCTCTCCACCACTGATAACTGAAGCTTTCTTT
>.|TRBV7-9|TRBJ2-2|TRBD1
CASSLAGTVFDGELFF
TGTGCCAGCAGCTTAGCTGGGACAGTTTTTGACGGGGAGCTGTTTTTT
>once|TRBV7-8|TRBJ2-1|.
CASSLVRGKNNEQFF
TGTGCCAGCAGCTTAGTGAGGGGGAAGAACAATGAGCAGTTCTTC
>.|TRBV18|TRBJ1-1|.
CASSPNRDSVSAEAFF
TGTGCCAGCTCACCAAACAGGGATAGTGTTTCCGCTGAAGCTTTCTTT
>.|TRBV30|TRBJ1-5|.
CARYGTNQPQHF
TGTGCCCGTTACGGGACAAATCAGCCCCAGCATTTT
>.|TRBV5-1|TRBJ2-7|TRBD1
CASSRDRTYEQYF
TGCGCCAGCAGCCGGGACAGAACCTACGAGCAGTACTTC
>.|TRBV6-1|TRBJ1-2|TRBD1
CASSEETGRGYTF
TGTGCCAGCAGTGAGGAGACAGGGAGGGGCTACACCTTC
>.|TRBV30|TRBJ2-7|.
CAWSRPGYEQYF
TGTGCCTGGAGTAGACCGGGCTACGAGCAGTACTTC
>.|TRBV2|TRBJ2-7|.
CASSEDRTVFYEQYF
TGTGCCAGCAGTGAAGACCGGACAGTTTTCTACGAGCAGTACTTC
>few|TRBV2|TRBJ1-3|.
CASSAPRTVGNTIYF
TGTGCCAGCAGCGCCCCGCGGACAGTCGGAAACACCATATATTTT
>.|TRBV19|TRBJ1-2|TRBD1
CASSMLVQGAGYTF
TGTGCCAGTAGTATGCTCGTCCAGGGGGCCGGCTACACCTTC
>.|TRBV4-3|TRBJ1-2|.
CASSQDHWGGSGYTF
TGCGCCAGCAGCCAAGATCACTGGGGGGGCAGTGGCTACACCTTC
>few|TRBV5-1|TRBJ1-4|.
CASSLQGGEKLFF
TGCGCCAGCAGCTTACAGGGAGGGGAAAAACTGTTTTTT
>.|TRBV19|TRBJ2-5|TRBD2
CASSILAGGLRETQYF
TGTGCCAGTAGTATCTTGGCGGGGGGGCTACGGGAGACCCAGTACTTC
>.|TRBV7-2|TRBJ1-4|.
CASSLGGTTNEKLFF
TGTGCCAGCAGCTTAGGAGGAACCACTAATGAAAAACTGTTTTTT
>.|TRBV5-1|TRBJ2-7|TRBD2
CASTLGTSGGIYSYEQYF
TGCGCCAGCACCCTAGGGACTAGCGGGGGGATCTACTCCTACGAGCAGTACTTC
>.|TRBV19|TRBJ1-5|.
CASSIARVTQPQHF
TGTGCCAGTAGTATAGCCAGGGTCACTCAGCCCCAGCATTTT
>.|TRBV7-9|TRBJ2-2|TRBD2
CASSLGLAGNGELFF
TGTGCCAGCAGCTTGGGACTAGCGGGTAACGGGGAGCTGTTTTTT
>.|TRBV7-2|TRBJ2-5|.
CASSLVREETQYF
TGTGCCAGCAGCTTAGTTCGGGAAGAGACCCAGTACTTC
>.|TRBV10-2|TRBJ2-2|TRBD1
CASKGAEYTGELFF
TGCGCCAGCAAGGGGGCAGAATACACCGGGGAGCTGTTTTTT
>.|TRBV19|TRBJ1-2|TRBD1
CASSVAGGNYGYTF
TGTGCCAGTAGTGTCGCAGGGGGTAACTATGGCTACACCTTC
>.|TRBV19|TRBJ1-2|.
CASSIVRGSYGYTF
TGTGCCAGTAGTATAGTCCGTGGGAGCTATGGCTACACCTTC
>.|TRBV30|TRBJ1-1|.
CAWSVWLRGNTEAFF
TGTGCCTGGAGTGTATGGCTCCGAGGGAACACTGAAGCTTTCTTT
>once|TRBV4-2|TRBJ2-5|TRBD2
CASSQEKESGGGRETQYF
TGTGCCAGCAGCCAAGAGAAGGAAAGCGGGGGGGGACGGGAGACCCAGTACTTC
>once|TRBV19|TRBJ2-3|TRBD1
CASSMGQLSTDTQYF
TGTGCCAGTAGTATGGGACAGCTTAGCACAGATACGCAGTATTTT
>.|TRBV29-1|TRBJ2-2|TRBD2
CSVAAGGPTGELFF
TGCAGCGTTGCAGCGGGGGGGCCCACCGGGGAGCTGTTTTTT
>.|TRBV19|TRBJ1-4|.
CASSIGRDGAEKLFF
TGTGCCAGTAGTATTGGGAGGGACGGGGCGGAAAAACTGTTTTTT
>once|TRBV9|TRBJ2-3|.
CASSVRASITDTQYF
TGTGCCAGCAGCGTTCGGGCTAGCATTACAGATACGCAGTATTTT
>.|TRBV7-2|TRBJ2-3|TRBD2
CASSPISGGGTDTQYF
TGTGCCAGCAGTCCGATTAGCGGGGGGGGCACAGATACGCAGTATTTT
>.|TRBV7-9|TRBJ2-3|TRBD2
CASSQLAGGGTDTQYF
TGTGCCAGCAGCCAGCTAGCGGGGGGGGGCACAGATACGCAGTATTTT
>.|TRBV7-2|TRBJ2-3|.
CASSLRAFTWEGTDTQYF
TGTGCCAGCAGCTTAAGGGCTTTCACTTGGGAGGGCACAGATACGCAGTATTTT
>.|TRBV5-6|TRBJ2-3|TRBD1
CASSWGVLGQGLDTQYF
TGTGCCAGCAGCTGGGGGGTGTTGGGACAGGGGCTAGATACGCAGTATTTT
>.|TRBV30|TRBJ2-5|.
CAWSVGAPQETQYF
TGTGCCTGGAGTGTTGGAGCCCCCCAAGAGACCCAGTACTTC
>.|TRBV30|TRBJ2-2|.
CGTGNTGELFF
TGTGGAACAGGGAACACCGGGGAGCTGTTTTTT
>.|TRBV29-1|TRBJ1-5|.
CSVRPEGGGNQPQHF
TGCAGCGTTCGGCCTGAGGGAGGGGGCAATCAGCCCCAGCATTTT